This TCR beta chain was recorded in a study of OX40 agonist ivuxolimab in advanced cancers. Regarding the study in general: Ivuxolimab was a fully human IgG2 agonistic monoclonal antibody targeting the costimulatory receptor OX40 (CD134). Intravenous ivuxolimab was administered to patients every 2 weeks at six dose levels: 0.01, 0.1, 0.3, 1.5, 3 and 10 mg/kg. Prior anti-PD-1, anti-PD-L1 or anti-CTLA-4 therapy was permitted, and checkpoint inhibitors had been received by under 50% of dose-escalation patients. The dose-escalation cohort was roughly 83% male with a mean age of about 54 years, ranging from roughly 20 to 80. The paper reports the monotherapy dose-escalation portion (N of about 56 patients) of the phase I ivuxolimab trial. Partial responses occurred in three dose-escalation patients, of whom one had hepatocellular carcinoma and two had cutaneous melanoma. Among the roughly 50 dose-escalation patients, some 19 had hepatocellular carcinoma, 15 or so melanoma, 9 renal cell carcinoma and 9 head and neck cancer. The point of sequencing TCRbeta in the periphery was to test whether ivuxolimab changed TCR sequence diversity and drove clonal T-cell expansion.

The trial excluded patients who had a history of autoimmune disease or were on systemic immunosuppression. Peripheral blood for TCR sequencing was collected from all dose cohorts at baseline, on cycle 4 day 1, and on cycle 7 day 1. Samples were obtained from an open-label, multicenter, first-in-human phase I dose-escalation trial of ivuxolimab. The trial enrolled adults with locally advanced or metastatic head and neck squamous cell, hepatocellular, melanoma or renal cell carcinoma. CD4+ and CD8+ T cells were sorted separately from peripheral blood before TCR sequencing. From a lookup of the germline V gene, CDR1 and CDR2 are SGHAT and FQNNGV. Spanning cysteine to phenylalanine, the CDR3 consists of 15 amino acids. This entry keeps only the CDR3 DNA: 45 bases, framed from base 1. The junction carries 14 bases between V and J, which are trimmed by 1 base and 7 bases respectively. For sequencing of the TCRbeta CDR3 region, genomic DNA was extracted from the sorted cells. TCRbeta CDR3 regions were sequenced using the immunoSEQ Assay. As stored in TCRdb, this immuneACCESS dataset retains in-frame rearrangements with V and J assigned. A fraction of the clones does not appear; measured against another copy, unresolved V genes explain less than half of the discrepancy, and the remainder lacks a known reason. The sample table holds tens of thousands of clones, of which over 75% were seen once. Jointly, the top ten make up about 4% of the sample.

Study-wide findings and limitations: Antigen specificity was not determined for the clonally expanded peripheral T cells. Low levels of normalized T-cell clonal expansion were also seen in some patients who did not respond. At doses from 0.1 to 3.0 mg/kg, clonal expansion was seen in both CD4+ and CD8+ blood T cells between baseline and week 6. After ivuxolimab, expanded clones were on average more numerous among CD8+ T cells than among CD4+ T cells. In the 0.1-3.0 mg/kg groups, partial responders had among the lowest normalized peripheral clonal expansion, particularly in CD8+ T cells.

As concerns this clone: Its specific antigen is unknown. Within one base of it there is no much larger clone, and no base qualities were kept.

Recombination connected TRBV11-2 to TRBJ2-1; the D gene is possibly TRBD1, with 7 bases matching. This TCR came from an adult with an advanced solid tumor such as melanoma, head and neck, liver or kidney cancer. The sample was CD4+ or CD8+ T cells sorted from blood, taken in a trial of the OX40 agonist ivuxolimab. The CDR3 loop reads CASSLGQGGLNEQFF. The DNA sequence is TGTGCCAGCAGCTTAGGTCAGGGGGGATTAAATGAGCAGTTCTTC.